The 23 T cell receptor beta chains below were found in one sample sequenced in a study of CD8+ T cells in alopecia areata. The authors extracted RNA and reverse transcribed it into cDNA as the sequencing template. TCRdb keeps only in-frame clones here, not all; method: immunoSEQ multiplex PCR. This repertoire holds 270,000 or so clones, and none appear only once. Scientists pooled cutaneous lymph node cells and sorted them on CD4, CD8alpha, NKG2D, NKG2ACE and other markers. The sequencing sample was made of CD4+ T cells sorted from a lymph node. These receptors all stem from a C3H/HeJ mouse with alopecia areata. For this strain, the MHC haplotype corresponds to H2-k.

This clone was observed a handful of times. Genes here carry mouse names. The read gets to within 4 residues of the CDR3 end, and the germline J gene fills in the rest. The chain has TRBV31 and TRBJ1-2; no clear D gene. Between the trimmed V and J ends, which lost 1 base and 4 bases, there was a span of 10 bases. Germline values: CDR1 GKSSPN, CDR2 SITVG. The CDR3 is made up of 13 amino acids. This chain's CDR3 is CAWSPQAGSDYTF. CDR3 DNA, as far as it was read: TGTGCCTGGAGTCCCCAGGCGGGCTCC.

With regard to this clone: Gene and germline names: mouse. The read finishes 4 residues shy of the CDR3 end, and the germline J gene is used to complete it. The chain combines TRBV31 with TRBJ2-2, with TRBD1 matching over 7 bases. The CDR3 runs to 13 residues. Trimming removed 5 bases from V and 2 bases from J; junction bases left unmatched: 2. Germline CDR1 reads GKSSPN; CDR2 reads SITVG. This chain's CDR3 is CAWDRDNTGQLYF. The part of the CDR3 DNA that was read is TGTGCCTGGGACAGGGATAACACCGGG.

Remarks on this clone: Genes and germline are mouse. The read ends 4 residues shy of where the CDR3 ends; the end is completed using the germline J gene. This rearrangement joins TRBV19 to TRBJ2-1; a weak D match, TRBD1 (6 bases). The CDR3 consists of 14 residues. Germline CDR1 and CDR2: FNHDT and SITEND (reference sequence). The germline V and J ends were trimmed by 6 bases and 1 base, with 11 bases remaining between them. The CDR3 spells CASISGTNYAEQFF. Incomplete CDR3 DNA: TGTGCCAGCATCTCCGGGACAAACTATGCT.

On this clone itself: Gene names and germline match the mouse. Read sequence stops 4 residues before the CDR3 end, and the germline J gene provides the missing end. The chain has TRBV13-3 and TRBJ2-5; 9 positions agree with TRBD2. V was clipped by 4 bases and J by 3 bases; unmatched bases: 3. The CDR3 is made up of 14 amino acids. Germline V gene sequence: CDR1 NNHDY, CDR2 SYVADS. CDR3 amino acids: CASSRTGAQDTQYF. The covered CDR3 bases are TGTGCCAGCAGTAGGACTGGGGCTCAAGAC.

This clone was counted only a few times. These gene names are mouse names. The CDR3 end is not reached by the read, which stops 4 residues before it; the germline J gene fills it in. The same CDR3 can be traced to other DNA sequences in this sample. The chain joins TRBV31 to TRBJ2-7, with 11 bases identical to TRBD1. The V gene end was trimmed by 0 bases and the J gene end by 3 bases; junction bases not matched to a gene: 1. CDR3 size: 14 residues. From germline, CDR1 is GKSSPN and CDR2 SITVG. The CDR3 bases that were read are TGTGCCTGGAGTCTAGGGACAGGGGGCTAT. It yields the protein CAWSLGTGGY. The CDR3, in full, reads CAWSLGTGGYEQYF.

This clone was seen only a few times. Mouse names are used for the genes. The read ends 4 residues early relative to the CDR3; the germline J gene fills the gap. This specimen includes other DNA sequences encoding the same CDR3. The V gene is TRBV19, the J gene TRBJ2-1; D not resolved. Germline V gene data show CDR1 as FNHDT and CDR2 as SITEND (reference sequence). The CDR3 runs to 13 residues. Between the trimmed V and J ends, which lost 0 bases and 4 bases, there was a span of 5 bases. Here the CDR3 reads CASSIEGYAEQFF. Incomplete CDR3 DNA: TGTGCCAGCAGTATAGAGGGTTATGCT.

On this clone itself: Mouse gene names and germline throughout. The sequenced fragment ends 4 residues before the CDR3 boundary, so the rest is inferred from the germline J gene. The V gene is TRBV19, the J gene TRBJ1-1; D is uncertain. V lost 6 bases and J lost 1, with 10 bases in between. This CDR3 comprises 13 residues. In germline, CDR1 is FNHDT, CDR2 SITEND (reference sequence). The CDR3 bases that were read are TGTGCCAGCACTGACAAAAAAAACACA. It encodes CASTDKKNT. The complete CDR3 reads CASTDKKNTEVFF.

This clone was picked up a small number of times. Gene names and germline match the mouse. From the germline J gene comes the end of the CDR3, since the read stops 4 residues before it. The chain links TRBV19 to TRBJ2-3; D possibly corresponds to TRBD1 (5 bases). Trimming took off 5 bases at V and 4 bases at J, with 8 bases between the two ends. CDR1 is FNHDT and CDR2 is SITEND in the germline V gene (reference sequence). This CDR3 region has 12 residues. The CDR3 bases that were read are TGTGCCAGCAGGCGACAGACAGAA. This encodes CASRRQTE. The whole CDR3 region reads CASRRQTETLYF.

This clone has more than one count but fewer than ten. Mouse germline and gene names are used. The CDR3 is cut off 4 residues early in the read; its end comes from the germline J gene. The V gene is TRBV13-1, the J gene TRBJ2-2; 7 bases match TRBD2. Germline CDR1 NSHNY, CDR2 SYGAGN. This CDR3 has 16 amino acids. J gave up 4 bases and V 1 base, and 7 bases lay outside the gene matches. The sequenced part of the CDR3 DNA is TGTGCCAGCAGTGATCCCCTGGGGGTCAGCACCGGG. The encoded protein is CASSDPLGVSTG. The full CDR3 protein is CASSDPLGVSTGQLYF.

To note about this clone: Genes and germline are mouse. The read ends 4 residues shy of where the CDR3 ends; the end is completed using the germline J gene. The chain employs TRBV1 and TRBJ2-4; 7 nucleotides match TRBD2. The CDR3 spans 14 residues. Germline CDR1 reads NSQYPW; CDR2 reads LRSPGD (reference sequence). V lost 4 bases and J lost 0; bases outside the gene matches: 1. CDR3 protein: CTCSGWGSQNTLYF. The sequenced part of the CDR3 DNA is TGCACCTGCAGTGGCTGGGGGAGTCAAAAC.

Worth noting for this clone: The gene names here belong to mouse. The read halts 3 residues ahead of the CDR3 end, with the missing end drawn from the germline J gene. The chain employs TRBV1 and TRBJ1-6; possibly TRBD1 for D (6 bases). TRBJ1-6 is noted as an ORF with a role that remains uncertain. Germline CDR1 and CDR2: NSQYPW and LRSPGD (reference sequence). The ends were cut back, 6 bases at V and 4 bases at J, with 10 bases in the middle. The CDR3 totals 14 residues. The sequenced CDR3 bases are TGCACCTGCAGCGGGACAAATTATAATTCGCCC. Translating it yields CTCSGTNYNSP. The complete CDR3 protein is CTCSGTNYNSPLYF.

Concerning this clone: Gene names refer to mouse genes. The read finishes 4 residues shy of the CDR3 end, and the germline J gene is used to complete it. The gene calls are TRBV4 and TRBJ2-1, with a tentative D call TRBD1 (6 bases). CDR1 and CDR2 from the germline V gene are LGHDT and YNNKQL (reference sequence). The CDR3 is made up of 14 amino acids. The ends were cut back, 4 bases at V and 4 bases at J, with 11 bases in the middle. Partial CDR3 DNA: TGTGCCAGCAGCTTCCGGGACAATTATGCT. This gives the protein CASSFRDNYA. The full CDR3 protein reads CASSFRDNYAEQFF.

This clone was counted only a few times. Gene names are the mouse ones. The read finishes 4 residues shy of the CDR3 end, and the germline J gene is used to complete it. This rearrangement joins TRBV4 to TRBJ2-3, with TRBD2 identical over 7 bases. CDR1 and CDR2 (germline): LGHDT, YNNKQL (reference sequence). The ends lost 3 bases at V and 0 bases at J; junction bases unmatched: 3. The CDR3 contains 15 residues. The sequenced part of the CDR3 DNA is TGTGCCAGCAGCTACTGGGGGACTAGTGCAGAA. It yields the protein CASSYWGTSAE. The full CDR3 protein is CASSYWGTSAETLYF.

Comment on this clone: The genes are named according to mouse. The read falls 4 residues short of the CDR3 end, and the missing part is taken from the germline J gene. This same CDR3 is encoded by further DNA sequences in the sample. The chain combines TRBV1 with TRBJ2-5, with a possible D match to TRBD1 (6 bases). This CDR3 contains 14 residues. The V gene's germline CDR1 is NSQYPW and CDR2 LRSPGD (reference sequence). The DNA read from the CDR3 is TGCACCTGCAGTGCAGGCAGGGGTGGAGAC. Translated, it gives CTCSAGRGGD. The complete CDR3 sequence is CTCSAGRGGDTQYF. Full variable domain (missing parts from reference TRBV1 and TRBJ2-5): VTLLEQNPRWRLVPRGQAVNLRCILKNSQYPWMSWYQQDLQKQLQWLFTLRSPGDKEVKSLPGADYLATRVTDTELRLQVANMSQGRTLYCTCSAGRGGDTQYFGPGTRLLVL.

In regard to this clone: Germline and genes: mouse. The CDR3 is cut off 4 residues early in the read; its end comes from the germline J gene. The rearrangement joins TRBV19 to TRBJ2-5; 9 positions match TRBD1. Germline V gives CDR1 FNHDT, CDR2 SITEND (reference sequence). The CDR3 length is 14 residues. The CDR3 region is CASSSQGARDTQYF. The DNA read from the CDR3 is TGTGCCAGCAGTTCACAGGGGGCGCGTGAC.

The table lists this clone with a few counts. Germline and genes: mouse. The read ends 4 residues shy of where the CDR3 ends; the end is completed using the germline J gene. Other DNA sequences in the sample encode the same CDR3. The V and J genes are TRBV1 and TRBJ1-2; no firm D call. Germline CDR1 is NSQYPW and CDR2 is LRSPGD (reference sequence). CDR3 length: 15 amino acids. V was pared by 0 bases and J by 1 base, with 9 bases between. The sequenced part of the CDR3 DNA is TGCACCTGCAGTGCAGATCCAGGATTAAACTCC. Translation: CTCSADPGLNS. The CDR3 in full is CTCSADPGLNSDYTF.

This clone has only a few counts. Any gene name here is a mouse gene name. Read data end 4 residues before the CDR3 end; the end is taken from the germline J gene. This CDR3 is also generated by other DNA sequences in the sample. This rearrangement joins TRBV31 to TRBJ2-5, with 10 bases identical to TRBD2. The CDR3 has 14 amino acids. V gave up 0 bases and J gave up 3 bases; unmatched junction bases: 0. CDR1 is GKSSPN and CDR2 is SITVG in the germline V gene. CDR3 DNA, as far as it was read: TGTGCCTGGAGTCTGGACTGGGGGCAAGAC. Its protein product is CAWSLDWGQD. The entire CDR3 protein reads CAWSLDWGQDTQYF.

This clone was picked up a small number of times. Genes and germline come from the mouse. The read gets to within 4 residues of the CDR3 end, and the germline J gene fills in the rest. The V and J genes are TRBV1 and TRBJ2-3, with a possible D match to TRBD2 (6 bases). Deletions cut 0 bases from V and 3 bases from J, with 10 bases between. Germline V gene lookup returns CDR1 NSQYPW and CDR2 LRSPGD (reference sequence). This CDR3 is 15 amino acids long. The covered CDR3 bases are TGCACCTGCAGTGCAGATCTGGGGAGGGCAGAA. Translation: CTCSADLGRAE. The complete CDR3 sequence is CTCSADLGRAETLYF. Variable domain in full (rest from reference TRBV1 and TRBJ2-3): VTLLEQNPRWRLVPRGQAVNLRCILKNSQYPWMSWYQQDLQKQLQWLFTLRSPGDKEVKSLPGADYLATRVTDTELRLQVANMSQGRTLYCTCSADLGRAETLYFGSGTRLTVL.

This clone was seen a handful of times. Genes and germline come from the mouse. The read ends 4 residues early relative to the CDR3; the germline J gene fills the gap. This sequence joins TRBV13-1 and TRBJ1-1, with 10 bases aligning to TRBD1. The CDR3 is 13 amino acids. CDR1 NSHNY and CDR2 SYGAGN come from the germline V gene. The J segment lost 0 bases and the V segment lost 9 bases, leaving 2 bases of the junction unmatched. The sequenced CDR3 bases are TGTGCCACGGGACAGGGGTCAAACACA. The encoded protein is CATGQGSNT. The whole CDR3 sequence is CATGQGSNTEVFF.

To note about this clone: The genes are named according to mouse. The read halts 4 residues ahead of the CDR3 end, with the missing end drawn from the germline J gene. At the DNA level, this CDR3 is encoded by other sequences in the same sample as well. The chain employs TRBV19 and TRBJ2-3; D gene unclear. Trimming cost V 3 bases and J 0 bases, with 5 bases left between them. Germline CDR1 FNHDT, CDR2 SITEND (reference sequence). The CDR3 covers 13 residues. The CDR3 loop reads CASSRGSAETLYF. The sequenced CDR3 bases are TGTGCCAGCAGTAGAGGGAGTGCAGAA.

About this clone: Mouse gene names apply. The read finishes 4 residues shy of the CDR3 end, and the germline J gene is used to complete it. V gene TRBV13-1 combines with J gene TRBJ2-2; TRBD2 matches at 9 bases. V trimming: 3 bases; J trimming: 1 base; junction bases outside the gene matches: 7. The CDR3 totals 17 residues. The V gene's germline CDR1 is NSHNY and CDR2 SYGAGN. CDR3 DNA, as far as it was read: TGTGCCAGCAGTGGACCCCGCTGGGGGGGAAACACCGGG. Its translation is CASSGPRWGGNTG. The whole CDR3 protein reads CASSGPRWGGNTGQLYF.

This clone was counted only a few times. Genes and germline are mouse. The read ends 4 residues before the CDR3 terminus; that terminus is restored from the germline J gene. This rearrangement joins TRBV13-1 to TRBJ2-2, with a weak D call TRBD2 (6 bases). The CDR3 length is 16 residues. The germline V gene has CDR1 NSHNY and CDR2 SYGAGN. The germline V and J ends were trimmed by 1 base and 1 base, with 11 bases remaining between them. The CDR3 loop reads CASSDSGGKNTGQLYF. The CDR3 bases that were read are TGTGCCAGCAGTGATTCGGGGGGAAAAAACACCGGG.

For this clone: Germline and genes here are mouse. Read data end 4 residues before the CDR3 end; the end is taken from the germline J gene. The chain employs TRBV12-1 and TRBJ1-2; D gene unclear. Germline V gene lookup returns CDR1 SGHSN and CDR2 HYEKVE. This CDR3 is built from 12 residues. V was cut by 4 bases and J by 2 bases, with 7 bases left in between. The CDR3 region is CASSQRNSDYTF. CDR3 bases read: TGTGCCAGCTCCCAGCGGAACTCC.